Below are 20 T cell receptor beta chains sequenced from a single sample in a study of response to subunit inactivated influenza vaccine. TCRdb reprocessed the RT-PCR reads with MiXCR, giving one entry per CDR3 protein. The repertoire consists of over 400,000 distinct CDR3 sequences, with 10% to 15% occurring once and the leading ten covering roughly 13%. The sample here was PBMCs from blood, taken 45 days after vaccination. Receptors were obtained from a man aged 50-60 years who received an inactivated influenza vaccine.

V is TRBV11-3 and J is TRBJ2-1; tentatively, D is TRBD1 (6 bases). The CDR3 loop spans 14 amino acids. Trimming stripped 2 bases from V and 8 bases from J, with 13 bases between. The V gene's germline CDR1 is SGHNT and CDR2 YENEEA. CDR3 DNA: TGTGCCAGCAGCTTAAACAGGGTCAACGATGAGCAGTTCTTC. It yields the protein CASSLNRVNDEQFF.

This clonotype has just a few counts. The chain employs TRBV29-1 and TRBJ2-1; 9 nucleotides line up with TRBD2. V was clipped by 6 bases and J by 8 bases; unmatched bases: 8. Germline V gene data show CDR1 as SQVTM and CDR2 as ANQGSEA. This CDR3 comprises 13 residues. The CDR3 reads CSVRSGSLDEQFF. For the CDR3, the DNA is TGCAGCGTACGTAGCGGGAGCTTAGATGAGCAGTTCTTC.

This clonotype has at least ten counts. The CDR3 sequence: CAGQVGEQFF. The CDR3 region has the DNA TGTGCCGGACAGGTGGGTGAGCAGTTCTTC. The chain employs TRBV12-3 or TRBV12-4 and TRBJ2-1, with 7 bases identical to TRBD1. CDR3 length: 10 amino acids. V trimming: 11 bases; J trimming: 9 bases; junction bases outside the gene matches: 4.

The rearrangement links TRBV7-2 to TRBJ2-1; TRBD1 matches 10 bases. After removal of 8 bases from V and 6 bases from J, the junction contained 10 bases not matched to a gene. The CDR3 sequence is 15 residues long. Germline V lookup: CDR1 SGHTA, CDR2 FQGNSA. The CDR3 nucleotides read TGTGCCAGCCGAATTCGACAGGGGGCGTCCAATGAGCAGTTCTTC. Protein: CASRIRQGASNEQFF.

V gene TRBV20-1 combines with J gene TRBJ1-6; 7 bases are shared with TRBD1. Germline values: CDR1 DFQATT, CDR2 SNEGSKA (reference sequence). The CDR3 consists of 16 residues. Germline trimming cut 3 bases from V and 6 bases from J; bases unmatched to any gene: 11. The CDR3 loop reads CSARPMDRSSNSPLHF. The CDR3 DNA sequence: TGCAGTGCTAGGCCGATGGACAGGTCTTCTAATTCACCCCTCCACTTT.

The chain links TRBV9 to TRBJ2-3; D unclear. Germline loops: CDR1 SGDLS, CDR2 YYNGEE. The germline V and J ends were trimmed by 0 bases and 4 bases, with 9 bases remaining between them. This CDR3 spans 14 amino acids. This CDR3 reads CASSVGVAADTQYF. CDR3 DNA: TGTGCCAGCAGCGTAGGCGTCGCTGCAGATACGCAGTATTTT. Looking up the rest from reference TRBV9 and TRBJ2-3 gives the full variable domain: DSGVTQTPKHLITATGQRVTLRCSPRSGDLSVYWYQQSLDQGLQFLIQYYNGEERAKGNILERFSAQQFPDLHSELNLSSLELGDSALYFCASSVGVAADTQYFGPGTRLTVL.

This clonotype has just a few counts. The gene calls are TRBV20-1 and TRBJ1-4; D remains ambiguous. The germline V and J ends were trimmed by 0 bases and 4 bases, with 9 bases remaining between them. The germline gives CDR1 DFQATT, CDR2 SNEGSKA (reference sequence). This CDR3 has 14 residues. The CDR3 DNA follows: TGCAGTGCTAGAGATATCCGGGTTAATGAAAAACTGTTTTTT. Encoded protein: CSARDIRVNEKLFF.

V gene TRBV12-3 or TRBV12-4 combines with J gene TRBJ2-4; D unresolved. The CDR3 runs 15 residues. V lost 5 bases and J 0 bases, leaving 11 bases between the germline ends. The DNA for the CDR3 is TGTGCCAGCAGTCCTCGCGCCCAAGCCAAAAACATTCAGTACTTC. Encoded protein: CASSPRAQAKNIQYF.

The sample holds a few counts of this clonotype. V and J are TRBV9 and TRBJ1-1, with a weak D call TRBD1 (6 bases). The CDR3 loop spans 15 amino acids. Trimming stripped 6 bases from V and 2 bases from J, with 17 bases between. From germline, CDR1 is SGDLS and CDR2 YYNGEE. CDR3 region: CASMPGAFTNTEAFF. DNA for the CDR3: TGTGCCAGCATGCCAGGGGCTTTTACAAACACTGAAGCTTTCTTT.

CDR3: CSARDTADYNEQFF. CDR3 DNA sequence: TGCAGTGCTAGAGATACGGCAGATTACAATGAGCAGTTCTTC. This sequence joins TRBV20-1 and TRBJ2-1; D uncertain. The germline gives CDR1 DFQATT, CDR2 SNEGSKA (reference sequence). V lost 0 bases to trimming and J lost 4 bases, with 10 bases between them. The CDR3 extends over 14 amino acids.

V is TRBV4-3 and J is TRBJ2-1; 8 bases line up with TRBD2. CDR3 size: 15 residues. Germline V gives CDR1 LGHNA, CDR2 YSLEER. The V gene end was trimmed by 2 bases and the J gene end by 7 bases; junction bases not matched to a gene: 7. CDR3 DNA: TGCGCCAGCAGCCAACTATCCGGGGGGGTAAATGAGCAGTTCTTC. Its protein is CASSQLSGGVNEQFF.

This sequence joins TRBV20-1 and TRBJ2-1, with 13 bases identical to TRBD2. V gave up 8 bases and J gave up 4 bases; unmatched junction bases: 11. CDR1 is DFQATT, CDR2 SNEGSKA, per germline (reference sequence). The CDR3 length is 16 residues. The DNA of the CDR3 is TGCAGTCCAACTAGCGGGGGGGCCATTGGGTACAATGAGCAGTTCTTC. Translation gives CSPTSGGAIGYNEQFF.

V usage is TRBV20-1 and J usage is TRBJ2-1, with D tentatively TRBD2 (6 bases). The germline CDR1 and CDR2 sequences are DFQATT and SNEGSKA (reference sequence). V was cut by 0 bases and J by 6 bases, with 12 bases left in between. This CDR3 has 14 residues. This CDR3 is CSARDWGGINEQFF. The DNA for the CDR3 is TGCAGTGCTAGAGATTGGGGCGGGATCAATGAGCAGTTCTTC.

J is TRBJ2-2 and V is TRBV5-1; TRBD2 matches at 12 bases. The CDR3 totals 19 residues. Germline V CDR1 and CDR2: SGHRS, YFSETQ. V lost 4 bases, J lost 3 bases, and 13 bases stayed unmatched. CDR3 sequence reads: CASSPGLAGPPAHTGELFF. CDR3 DNA sequence: TGCGCCAGCAGCCCAGGACTAGCGGGACCCCCGGCCCACACCGGGGAGCTGTTTTTT.

This clonotype was seen only a few times. The V and J genes are TRBV7-2 and TRBJ2-3; D remains unclear. The CDR3 is made up of 14 amino acids. Trimming shortened V by 7 bases and J by 1 base, and 12 bases separated the two germline ends. Germline CDR1 reads SGHTA; CDR2 reads FQGNSA. CDR3 amino acids: CASTSPLGTDTQYF. CDR3 nucleotides: TGTGCCAGCACCTCGCCGCTGGGCACAGATACGCAGTATTTT.

This clonotype was seen repeatedly, ten times or more. The genes are TRBV20-1 and TRBJ1-5; no clear D gene. V lost 6 bases and J 3 bases, leaving 12 bases between the germline ends. This CDR3 contains 13 residues. Germline CDR1 is DFQATT and CDR2 is SNEGSKA (reference sequence). The CDR3 nucleotides are TGCAGTGCCGGGGAAGGAGTCAATCAGCCCCAGCATTTT. It translates to CSAGEGVNQPQHF.

This clonotype has only a few counts. J is TRBJ2-1 and V is TRBV29-1; D ambiguous. V was pared by 7 bases and J by 4 bases, with 11 bases between. In germline, CDR1 is SQVTM, CDR2 ANQGSEA. The CDR3 runs to 12 residues. The DNA for the CDR3 is TGCAGCGCTCAGGACGGATACAATGAGCAGTTCTTC. Its translation: CSAQDGYNEQFF.

The table lists this clonotype with a few counts. The V call is TRBV29-1, the J call TRBJ2-1; TRBD2 matches at 11 bases. The CDR3 totals 24 residues. Per the germline V gene, CDR1 is SQVTM and CDR2 is ANQGSEA. The ends lost 1 base at V and 4 bases at J; junction bases unmatched: 30. This chain's CDR3 is CSVEVGYLFCTSGSSHNTYNEQFF. CDR3 nucleotide sequence: TGCAGCGTTGAAGTCGGTTATTTATTTTGTACTAGCGGGAGTTCCCACAATACGTACAATGAGCAGTTCTTC.

This rearrangement joins TRBV4-1 to TRBJ2-3; D gene uncertain. CDR1 and CDR2 from the germline V gene are MGHRA and YSYEKL. This CDR3 contains 16 residues. V lost 1 base, J lost 1 base, and 12 bases lay in between. The CDR3 spells CASSQVLGSGTDTQYF. The CDR3 nucleotides are TGCGCCAGCAGCCAAGTTCTGGGGTCGGGCACAGATACGCAGTATTTT.

The rearrangement joins TRBV5-5 to TRBJ1-4; D is unresolved. This CDR3 spans 16 amino acids. Trimming pared 0 bases from V and 5 bases from J, leaving 14 bases between. The germline CDR1 and CDR2 sequences are SGHKS and YYEKEE (reference sequence). The CDR3 DNA reads as TGTGCCAGCAGCTTGGATCAAGCCAGAAGAAATGAAAAACTGTTTTTT. Amino acids: CASSLDQARRNEKLFF.